A selection of T cell receptor beta chains follows, all from one sample in a study of T cell clones after liver transplantation. Their antigen targets remain unknown. This table comes from immunoSEQ multiplex PCR, and its TCRdb copy is limited to in-frame clones, with some not included. The sample consists of approximately 5,100 clones, around 32% of them appearing once. The sequenced sample consisted of CD4+ T cells from cultured PBMCs. These receptors came from a human patient who received a liver transplant. Some of the T cells may derive from the graft donor. Each CDR3 is given with its conserved first and last residue. The order of the fields is clone size, J gene, V gene, D gene, CDR3 protein, CDR3 DNA. The D gene is left open where the match is weak. Clone size, where shown, is once, few, many, or a class for clones that have expanded.

>.|TRBJ2-3|TRBV30|.
CAWSVGGGTDTQYF
TGTGCCTGGAGTGTAGGGGGGGGCACAGATACGCAGTATTTT
>.|TRBJ2-3|TRBV7-3|TRBD2
CASSSQREDTQYF
TGTGCCAGCAGCAGCCAGCGGGAAGATACGCAGTATTTT
>.|TRBJ2-7|TRBV11-2|TRBD2
CASSLAGVSSYEQYF
TGTGCCAGCAGCTTGGCGGGAGTGAGCTCCTACGAGCAGTACTTC
>few|TRBJ2-7|TRBV19|.
CASSIRQATYEQYF
TGTGCCAGTAGTATACGACAGGCCACCTACGAGCAGTACTTC
>.|TRBJ2-1|TRBV5-1|TRBD2
CASGGAGTSGSGSYNEQFF
TGCGCCAGTGGAGGTGCCGGGACTAGCGGGAGTGGCTCCTACAATGAGCAGTTCTTC
>.|TRBJ2-7|TRBV10-3|TRBD2
CATTSGRPGYEQYF
TGTGCCACCACTAGCGGGAGGCCGGGTTACGAGCAGTACTTC
>few|TRBJ2-2|TRBV11-2|.
CASSPGAFGELFF
TGTGCCAGCAGCCCGGGGGCCTTTGGGGAGCTGTTTTTT
>medium-sized|TRBJ2-1|TRBV2|.
CASTPQGAYNEQFF
TGTGCCAGCACCCCACAGGGAGCCTACAATGAGCAGTTCTTC
>few|TRBJ1-1|TRBV15|.
CATSRDWEGSAFF
TGTGCCACCAGCAGAGATTGGGAGGGCAGCGCTTTCTTT
>.|TRBJ2-7|TRBV2|.
CASTRGRPAYEQYF
TGTGCCAGCACACGGGGGCGACCCGCCTACGAGCAGTACTTC